This T cell receptor beta chain was found in a study of control samples from healthy donors and cancer patients. TCRdb's copy holds only in-frame clones and misses some; the assay was immunoSEQ multiplex PCR. The sample contains some 150,000 clones, roughly 94% of which appear only once. V lost 3 bases and J lost 5, with 5 bases in between. Germline loops: CDR1 ENHRY, CDR2 SYGVKD. The CDR3 has 12 amino acids. The origin of this receptor is a man in his fifties or sixties with colorectal cancer. J is TRBJ2-4 and V is TRBV10-3; D ambiguous. The sample was PBMCs. This CDR3 reads CAISEGQNIQYF. The CDR3 region has the DNA TGTGCCATCAGTGAAGGGCAAAACATTCAGTACTTC.